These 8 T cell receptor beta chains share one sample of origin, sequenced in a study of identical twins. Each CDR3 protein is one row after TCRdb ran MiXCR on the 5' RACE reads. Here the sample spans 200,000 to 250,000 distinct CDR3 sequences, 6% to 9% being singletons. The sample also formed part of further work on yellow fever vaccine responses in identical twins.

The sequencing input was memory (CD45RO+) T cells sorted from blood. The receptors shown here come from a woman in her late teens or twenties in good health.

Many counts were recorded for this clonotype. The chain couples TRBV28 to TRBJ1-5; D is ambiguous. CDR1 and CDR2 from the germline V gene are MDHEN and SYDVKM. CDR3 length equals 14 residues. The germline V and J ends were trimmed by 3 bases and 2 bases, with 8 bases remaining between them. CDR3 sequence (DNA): TGTGCCAGCAGTTTTACGGCAGGCAATCAGCCCCAGCATTTT. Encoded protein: CASSFTAGNQPQHF.

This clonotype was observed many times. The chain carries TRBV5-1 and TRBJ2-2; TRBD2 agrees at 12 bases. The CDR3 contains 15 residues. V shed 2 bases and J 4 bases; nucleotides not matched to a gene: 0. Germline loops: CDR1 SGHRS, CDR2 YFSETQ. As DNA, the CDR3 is TGCGCCAGCAGCTTACTAGCGGGAGGCACCGGGGAGCTGTTTTTT. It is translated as CASSLLAGGTGELFF.

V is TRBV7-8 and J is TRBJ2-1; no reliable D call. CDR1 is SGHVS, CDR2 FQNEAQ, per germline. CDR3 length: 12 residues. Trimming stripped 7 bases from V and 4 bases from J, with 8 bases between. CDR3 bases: TGTGCCAGCACCCCCGGGTACAATGAGCAGTTCTTC. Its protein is CASTPGYNEQFF.

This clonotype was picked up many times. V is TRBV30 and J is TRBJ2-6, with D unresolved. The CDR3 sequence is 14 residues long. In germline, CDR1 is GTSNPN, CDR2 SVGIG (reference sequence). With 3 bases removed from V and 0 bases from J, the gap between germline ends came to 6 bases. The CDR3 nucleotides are TGTGCCTGGAGGGGGATCTCTGGGGCCAACGTCCTGACTTTC. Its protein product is CAWRGISGANVLTF.

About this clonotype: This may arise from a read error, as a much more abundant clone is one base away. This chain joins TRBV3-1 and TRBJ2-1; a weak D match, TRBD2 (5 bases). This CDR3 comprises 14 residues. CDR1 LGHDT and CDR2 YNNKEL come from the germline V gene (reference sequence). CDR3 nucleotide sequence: TGTGCCAGCAGCCACCCCAGACTATACAATAAGCAGTTCTTC. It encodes CASSHPRLYNKQFF.

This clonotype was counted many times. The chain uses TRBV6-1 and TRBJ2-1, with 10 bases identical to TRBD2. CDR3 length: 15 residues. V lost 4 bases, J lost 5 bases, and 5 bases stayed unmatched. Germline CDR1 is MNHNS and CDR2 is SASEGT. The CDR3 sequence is CASSGPSGGNNEQFF. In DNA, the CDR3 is TGTGCCAGCAGTGGACCTAGCGGGGGTAACAATGAGCAGTTCTTC.

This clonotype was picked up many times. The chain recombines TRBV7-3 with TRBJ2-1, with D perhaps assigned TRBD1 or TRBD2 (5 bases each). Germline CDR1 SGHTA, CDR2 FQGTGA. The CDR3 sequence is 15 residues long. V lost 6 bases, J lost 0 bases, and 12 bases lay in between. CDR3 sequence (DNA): TGTGCCAGCAGTTACGCAGGGAGCTCCTACAATGAGCAGTTCTTC. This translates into CASSYAGSSYNEQFF.

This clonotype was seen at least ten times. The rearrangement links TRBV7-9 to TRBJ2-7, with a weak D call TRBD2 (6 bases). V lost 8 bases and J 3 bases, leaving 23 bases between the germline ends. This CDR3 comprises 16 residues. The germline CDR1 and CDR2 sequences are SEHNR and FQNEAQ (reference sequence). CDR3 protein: CASSLTGGARIYEQYF. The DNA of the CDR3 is TGTGCCAGCTCCTTGACCGGGGGAGCCAGAATCTACGAGCAGTACTTC. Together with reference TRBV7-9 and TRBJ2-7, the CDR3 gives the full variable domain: DTGVSQNPRHKITKRGQNVTFRCDPISEHNRLYWYRQTLGQGPEFLTYFQNEAQLEKSRLLSDRFSAERPKGSFSTLEIQRTEQGDSAMYLCASSLTGGARIYEQYFGPGTRLTVT.